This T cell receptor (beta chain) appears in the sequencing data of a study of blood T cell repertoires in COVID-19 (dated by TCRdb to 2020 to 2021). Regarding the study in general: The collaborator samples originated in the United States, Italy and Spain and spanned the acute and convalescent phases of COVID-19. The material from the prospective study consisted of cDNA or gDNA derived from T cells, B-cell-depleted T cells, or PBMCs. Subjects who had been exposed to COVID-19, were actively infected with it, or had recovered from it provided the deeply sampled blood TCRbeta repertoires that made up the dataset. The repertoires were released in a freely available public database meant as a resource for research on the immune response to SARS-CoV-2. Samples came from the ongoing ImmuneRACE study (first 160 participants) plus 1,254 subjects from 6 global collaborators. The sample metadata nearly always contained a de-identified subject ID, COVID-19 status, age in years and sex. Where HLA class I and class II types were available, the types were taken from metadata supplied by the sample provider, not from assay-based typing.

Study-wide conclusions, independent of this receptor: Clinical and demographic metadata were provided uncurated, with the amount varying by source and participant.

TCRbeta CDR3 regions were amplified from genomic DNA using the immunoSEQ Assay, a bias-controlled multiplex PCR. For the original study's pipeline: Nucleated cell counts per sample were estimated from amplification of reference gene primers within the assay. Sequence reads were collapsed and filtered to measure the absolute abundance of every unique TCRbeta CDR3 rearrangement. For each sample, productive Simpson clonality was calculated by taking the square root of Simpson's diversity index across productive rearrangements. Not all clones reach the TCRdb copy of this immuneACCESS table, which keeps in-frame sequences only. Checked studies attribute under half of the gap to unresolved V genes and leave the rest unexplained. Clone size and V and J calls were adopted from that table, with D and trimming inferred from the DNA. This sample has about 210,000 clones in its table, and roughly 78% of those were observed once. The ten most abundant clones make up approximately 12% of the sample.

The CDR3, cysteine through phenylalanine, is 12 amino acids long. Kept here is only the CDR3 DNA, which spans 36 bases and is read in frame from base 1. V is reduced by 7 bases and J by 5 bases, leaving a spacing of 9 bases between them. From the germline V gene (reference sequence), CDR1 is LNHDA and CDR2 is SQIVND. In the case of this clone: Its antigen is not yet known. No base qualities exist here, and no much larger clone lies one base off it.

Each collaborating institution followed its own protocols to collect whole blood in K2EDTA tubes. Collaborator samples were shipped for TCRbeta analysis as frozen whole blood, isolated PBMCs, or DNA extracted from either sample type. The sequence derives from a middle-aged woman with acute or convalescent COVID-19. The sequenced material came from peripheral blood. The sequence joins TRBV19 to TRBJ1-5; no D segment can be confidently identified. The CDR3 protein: CASKRVDQPQHF. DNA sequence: TGTGCCAGTAAGAGGGTGGATCAGCCCCAGCATTTT.